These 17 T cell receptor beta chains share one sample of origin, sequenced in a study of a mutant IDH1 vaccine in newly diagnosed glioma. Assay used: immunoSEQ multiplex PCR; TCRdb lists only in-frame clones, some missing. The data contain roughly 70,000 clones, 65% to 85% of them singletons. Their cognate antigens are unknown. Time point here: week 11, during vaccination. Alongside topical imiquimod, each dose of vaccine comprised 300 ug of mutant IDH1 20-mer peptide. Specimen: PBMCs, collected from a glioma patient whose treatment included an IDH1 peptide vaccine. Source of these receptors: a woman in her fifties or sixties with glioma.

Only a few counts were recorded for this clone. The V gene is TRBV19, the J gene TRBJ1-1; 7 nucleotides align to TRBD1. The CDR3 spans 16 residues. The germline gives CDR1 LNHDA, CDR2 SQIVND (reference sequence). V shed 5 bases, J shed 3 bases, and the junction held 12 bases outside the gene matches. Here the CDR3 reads CASSRHGRGLDTEAFF. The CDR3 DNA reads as TGTGCCAGTAGTCGTCATGGTAGGGGGCTCGACACTGAAGCTTTCTTT. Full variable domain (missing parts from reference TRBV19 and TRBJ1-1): DGGITQSPKYLFRKEGQNVTLSCEQNLNHDAMYWYRQDPGQGLRLIYYSQIVNDFQKGDIAEGYSVSREKKESFPLTVTSAQKNPTAFYLCASSRHGRGLDTEAFFGQGTRLTVV.

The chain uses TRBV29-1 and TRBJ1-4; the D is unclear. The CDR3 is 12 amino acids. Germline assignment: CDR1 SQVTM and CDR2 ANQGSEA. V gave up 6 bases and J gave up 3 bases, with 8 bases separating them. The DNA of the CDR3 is TGCAGCGTCTCACCAGCTAATGAAAAACTGTTTTTT. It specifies CSVSPANEKLFF. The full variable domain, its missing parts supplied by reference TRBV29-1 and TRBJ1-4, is SAVISQKPSRDICQRGTSLTIQCQVDSQVTMMFWYRQQPGQSLTLIATANQGSEATYESGFVIDKFPISRPNLTFSTLTVSNMSPEDSSIYLCSVSPANEKLFFGSGTQLSVL.

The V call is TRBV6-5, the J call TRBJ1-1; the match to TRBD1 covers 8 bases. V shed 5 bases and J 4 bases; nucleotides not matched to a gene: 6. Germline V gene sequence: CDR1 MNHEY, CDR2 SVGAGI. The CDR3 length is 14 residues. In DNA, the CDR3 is TGTGCCAGCAGTCTGACAGGGGCCGCCACTGAAGCTTTCTTT. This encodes CASSLTGAATEAFF.

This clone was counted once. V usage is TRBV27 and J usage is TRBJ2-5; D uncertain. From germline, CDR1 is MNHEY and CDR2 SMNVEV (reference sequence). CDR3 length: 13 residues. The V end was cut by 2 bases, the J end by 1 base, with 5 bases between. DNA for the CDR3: TGTGCCAGCAGTTTACGGCCCCAAGAGACCCAGTACTTC. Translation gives CASSLRPQETQYF.

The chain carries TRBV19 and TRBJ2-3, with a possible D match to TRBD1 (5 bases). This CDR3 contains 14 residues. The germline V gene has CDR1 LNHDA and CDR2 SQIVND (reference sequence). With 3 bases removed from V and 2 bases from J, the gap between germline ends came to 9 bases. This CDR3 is CASSMTVITDTQYF. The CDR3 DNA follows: TGTGCCAGTAGTATGACAGTCATCACAGATACGCAGTATTTT.

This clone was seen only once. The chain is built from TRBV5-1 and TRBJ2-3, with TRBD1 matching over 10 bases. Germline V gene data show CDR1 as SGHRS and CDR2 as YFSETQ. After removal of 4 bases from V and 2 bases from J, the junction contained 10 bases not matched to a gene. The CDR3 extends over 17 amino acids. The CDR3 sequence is CASSPSRDRGNTDTQYF. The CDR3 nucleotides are TGCGCCAGCAGCCCGTCCCGGGACAGGGGCAACACAGATACGCAGTATTTT.

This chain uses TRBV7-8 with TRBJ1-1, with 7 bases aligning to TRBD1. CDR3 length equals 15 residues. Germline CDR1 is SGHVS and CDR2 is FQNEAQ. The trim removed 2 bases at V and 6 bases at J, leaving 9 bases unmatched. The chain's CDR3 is CASSLPGRGGAEAFF. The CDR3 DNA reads TGTGCCAGCAGCTTACCGGGCAGGGGGGGAGCTGAAGCTTTCTTT.

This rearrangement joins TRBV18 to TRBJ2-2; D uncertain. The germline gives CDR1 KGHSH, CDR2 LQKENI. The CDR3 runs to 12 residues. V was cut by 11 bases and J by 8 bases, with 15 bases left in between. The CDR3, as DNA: TGTGCCGTCAGGCGCACAGATGGGGAGCTGTTTTTT. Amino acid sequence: CAVRRTDGELFF.

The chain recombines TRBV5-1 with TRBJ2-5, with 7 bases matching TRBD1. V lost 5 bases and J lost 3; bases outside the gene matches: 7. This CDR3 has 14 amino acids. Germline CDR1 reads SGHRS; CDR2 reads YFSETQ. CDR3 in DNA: TGCGCCAGCAGACCGACAGGGCCCGAAGAGACCCAGTACTTC. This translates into CASRPTGPEETQYF.

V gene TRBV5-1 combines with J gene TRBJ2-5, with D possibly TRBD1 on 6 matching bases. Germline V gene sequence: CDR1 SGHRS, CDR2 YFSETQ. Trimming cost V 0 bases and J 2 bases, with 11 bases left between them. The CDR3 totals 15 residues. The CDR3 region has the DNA TGCGCCAGCAGCTTGGACAGGGCCTCTCAAGAGACCCAGTACTTC. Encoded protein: CASSLDRASQETQYF.

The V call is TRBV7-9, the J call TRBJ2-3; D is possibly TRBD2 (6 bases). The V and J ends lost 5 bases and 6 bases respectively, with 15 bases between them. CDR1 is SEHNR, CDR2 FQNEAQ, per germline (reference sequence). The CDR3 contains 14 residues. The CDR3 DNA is TGTGCCAGCAGCCCCACAGTTGGAGGGGATACGCAGTATTTT. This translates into CASSPTVGGDTQYF.

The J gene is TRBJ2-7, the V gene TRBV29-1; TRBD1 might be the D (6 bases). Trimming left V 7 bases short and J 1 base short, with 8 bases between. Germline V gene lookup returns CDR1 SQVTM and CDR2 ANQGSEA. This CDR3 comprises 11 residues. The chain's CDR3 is CSGQVSYEQYF. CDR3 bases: TGCAGCGGACAGGTATCCTACGAGCAGTACTTC.

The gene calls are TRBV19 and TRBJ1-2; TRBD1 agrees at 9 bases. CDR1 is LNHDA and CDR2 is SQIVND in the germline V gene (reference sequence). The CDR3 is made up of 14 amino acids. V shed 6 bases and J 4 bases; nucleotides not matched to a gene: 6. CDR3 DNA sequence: TGTGCCAGTAGGGGGACAGGGAGAGGCTATGGCTACACCTTC. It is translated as CASRGTGRGYGYTF. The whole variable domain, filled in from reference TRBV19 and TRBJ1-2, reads DGGITQSPKYLFRKEGQNVTLSCEQNLNHDAMYWYRQDPGQGLRLIYYSQIVNDFQKGDIAEGYSVSREKKESFPLTVTSAQKNPTAFYLCASRGTGRGYGYTFGSGTRLTVV.

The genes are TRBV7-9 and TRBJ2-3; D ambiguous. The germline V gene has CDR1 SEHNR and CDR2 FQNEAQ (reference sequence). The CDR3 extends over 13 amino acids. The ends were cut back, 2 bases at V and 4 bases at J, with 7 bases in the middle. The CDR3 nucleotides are TGTGCCAGCAGCTTAAGATCCCCAGATACGCAGTATTTT. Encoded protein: CASSLRSPDTQYF.

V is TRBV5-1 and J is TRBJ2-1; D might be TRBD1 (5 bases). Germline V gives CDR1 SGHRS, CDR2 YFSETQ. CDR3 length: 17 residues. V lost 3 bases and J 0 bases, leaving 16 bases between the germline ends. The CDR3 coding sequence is TGCGCCAGCAGCTCAAGACAGCTTTCTCGCTCCTACAATGAGCAGTTCTTC. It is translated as CASSSRQLSRSYNEQFF.

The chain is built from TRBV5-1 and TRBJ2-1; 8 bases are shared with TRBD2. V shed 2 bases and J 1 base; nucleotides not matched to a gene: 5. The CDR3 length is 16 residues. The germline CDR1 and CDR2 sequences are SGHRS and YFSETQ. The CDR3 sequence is CASSFGGAGSYNEQFF. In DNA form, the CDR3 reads TGCGCCAGCAGCTTCGGGGGGGCCGGATCCTACAATGAGCAGTTCTTC.

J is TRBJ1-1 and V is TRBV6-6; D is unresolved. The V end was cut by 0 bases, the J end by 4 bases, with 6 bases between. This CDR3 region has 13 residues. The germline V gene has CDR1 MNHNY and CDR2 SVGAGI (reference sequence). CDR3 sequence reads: CASSYSTSTEAFF. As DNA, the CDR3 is TGTGCCAGCAGTTACTCGACGAGCACTGAAGCTTTCTTT.